This T cell receptor (beta chain) was identified during a study of shared clonotypes between healthy human individuals. Study summary: The donor pool was made up of two women and a few men aged 18 to 49.

TCRdb's table, derived via immunoSEQ multiplex PCR, lists solely in-frame clones and lacks some. The repertoire consists of roughly 1 million clones, with around 75% occurring once and the leading ten covering about 1.5%. CDR1 and CDR2 (germline): SQVTM, ANQGSEA. The CDR3 is made up of 15 amino acids. V lost 5 bases and J 2 bases, leaving 16 bases between the germline ends. The sample comprised memory CD4+ T cells sorted from blood. The subset was: CD45RA-negative fraction. This sequence joins TRBV29-1 and TRBJ1-5, with D possibly being TRBD1 (6 bases). The sequence came from a man younger than 35 in good health. The CDR3 nucleotides are TGCAGCGTTTCCTACGGAGGGGGAGGCAATCAGCCCCAGCATTTT. Protein product: CSVSYGGGGNQPQHF.